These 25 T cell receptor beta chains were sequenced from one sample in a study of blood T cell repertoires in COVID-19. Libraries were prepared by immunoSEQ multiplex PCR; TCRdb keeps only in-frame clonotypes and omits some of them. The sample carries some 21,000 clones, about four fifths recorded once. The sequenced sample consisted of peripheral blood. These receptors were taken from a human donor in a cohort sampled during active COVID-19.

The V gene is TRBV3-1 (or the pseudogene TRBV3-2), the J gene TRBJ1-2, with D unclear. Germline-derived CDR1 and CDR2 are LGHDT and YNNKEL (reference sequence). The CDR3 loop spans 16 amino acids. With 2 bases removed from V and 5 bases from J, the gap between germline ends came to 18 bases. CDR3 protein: CASSQRSTQDLYGYTF. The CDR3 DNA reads TGTGCCAGCAGCCAAAGGTCGACACAAGACCTTTATGGCTACACCTTC.

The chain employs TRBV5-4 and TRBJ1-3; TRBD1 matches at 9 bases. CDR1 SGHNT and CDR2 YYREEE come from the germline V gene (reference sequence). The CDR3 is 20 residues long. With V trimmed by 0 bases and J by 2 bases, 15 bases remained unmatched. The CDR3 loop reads CASSLGTGETRGTPGNTIYF. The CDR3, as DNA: TGTGCCAGCAGCTTGGGGACAGGGGAAACGAGAGGGACCCCTGGAAACACCATATATTTT.

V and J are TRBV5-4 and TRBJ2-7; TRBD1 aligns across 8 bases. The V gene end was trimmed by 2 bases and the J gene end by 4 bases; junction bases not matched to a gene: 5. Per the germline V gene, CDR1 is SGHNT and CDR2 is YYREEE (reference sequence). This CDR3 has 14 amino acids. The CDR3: CASSFQGARYEQYF. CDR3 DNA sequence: TGTGCCAGCAGCTTCCAGGGGGCGAGGTACGAGCAGTACTTC. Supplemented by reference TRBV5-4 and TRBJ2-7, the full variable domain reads ETGVTQSPTHLIKTRGQQVTLRCSSQSGHNTVSWYQQALGQGPQFIFQYYREEENGRGNFPPRFSGLQFPNYSSELNVNALELDDSALYLCASSFQGARYEQYFGPGTRLTVT.

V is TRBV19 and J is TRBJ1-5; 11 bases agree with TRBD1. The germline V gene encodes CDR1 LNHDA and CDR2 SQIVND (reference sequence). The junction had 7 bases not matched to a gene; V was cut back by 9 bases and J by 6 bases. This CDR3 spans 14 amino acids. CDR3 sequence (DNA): TGTGCCAGCTCCGGGACAGGGGGGTTTCAGCCCCAGCATTTT. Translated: CASSGTGGFQPQHF.

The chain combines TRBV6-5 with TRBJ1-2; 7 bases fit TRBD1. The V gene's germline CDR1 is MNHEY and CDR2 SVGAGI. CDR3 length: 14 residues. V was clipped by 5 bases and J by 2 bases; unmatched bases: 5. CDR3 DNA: TGTGCCAGCAGTACGGCAGGGGGGAACTATGGCTACACCTTC. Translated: CASSTAGGNYGYTF.

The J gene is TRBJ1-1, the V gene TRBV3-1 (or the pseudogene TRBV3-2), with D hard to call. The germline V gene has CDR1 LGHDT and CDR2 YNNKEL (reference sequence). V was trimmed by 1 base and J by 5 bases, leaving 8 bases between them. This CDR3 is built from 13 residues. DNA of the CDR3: TGTGCCAGCAGCCAAGGGGCGAGAACTGAAGCTTTCTTT. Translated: CASSQGARTEAFF.

CDR3 sequence reads: CASSRRQETYEQYF. The CDR3 bases are TGTGCCAGCAGCCGACGACAGGAGACCTACGAGCAGTACTTC. The chain has TRBV4-2 and TRBJ2-7, with a tentative D call TRBD1 (6 bases). The CDR3 runs 14 residues. V was shortened by 4 bases and J by 2 bases, with 12 bases between the two germline ends. CDR1 is LGHNA, CDR2 YNFKEQ, per germline.

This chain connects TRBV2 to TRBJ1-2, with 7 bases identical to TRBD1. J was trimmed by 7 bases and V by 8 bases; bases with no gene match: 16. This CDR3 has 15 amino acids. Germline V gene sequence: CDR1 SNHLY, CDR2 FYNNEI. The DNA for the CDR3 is TGTGCCAGCGGCCGTGAGGAATCGACAGGGAGTGGCTACACCTTC. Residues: CASGREESTGSGYTF.

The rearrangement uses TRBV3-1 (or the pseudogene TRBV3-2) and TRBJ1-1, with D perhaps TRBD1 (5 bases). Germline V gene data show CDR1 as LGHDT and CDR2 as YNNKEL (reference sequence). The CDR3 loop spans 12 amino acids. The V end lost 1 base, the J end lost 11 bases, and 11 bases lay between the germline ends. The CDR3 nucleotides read TGTGCCAGCAGCCAAGGAAAGGAGGGGGCTTTCTTT. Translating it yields CASSQGKEGAFF.

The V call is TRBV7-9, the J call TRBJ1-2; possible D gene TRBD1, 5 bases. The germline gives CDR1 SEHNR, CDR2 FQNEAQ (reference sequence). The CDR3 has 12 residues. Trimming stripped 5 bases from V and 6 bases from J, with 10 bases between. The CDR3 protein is CASSRDSHGYTF. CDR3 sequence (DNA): TGTGCCAGCAGCCGGGACTCTCATGGCTACACCTTC.

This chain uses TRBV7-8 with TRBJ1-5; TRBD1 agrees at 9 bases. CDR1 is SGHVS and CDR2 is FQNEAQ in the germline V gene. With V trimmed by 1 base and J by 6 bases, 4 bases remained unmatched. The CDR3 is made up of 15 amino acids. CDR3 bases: TGTGCCAGCAGCTTAGTTTTGACAGGGGGTCAGCCCCAGCATTTT. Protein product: CASSLVLTGGQPQHF. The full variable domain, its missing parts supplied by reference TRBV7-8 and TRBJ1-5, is GAGVSQSPRYKVAKRGQDVALRCDPISGHVSLFWYQQALGQGPEFLTYFQNEAQLDKSGLPSDRFFAERPEGSVSTLKIQRTQQEDSAVYLCASSLVLTGGQPQHFGDGTRLSIL.

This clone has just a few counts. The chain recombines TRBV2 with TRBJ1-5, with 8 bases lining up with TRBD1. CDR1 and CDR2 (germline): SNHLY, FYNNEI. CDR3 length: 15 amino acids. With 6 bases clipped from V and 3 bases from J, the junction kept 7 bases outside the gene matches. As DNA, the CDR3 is TGTGCCAGCAGAACCGGGACAGGACACAATCAGCCCCAGCATTTT. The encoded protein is CASRTGTGHNQPQHF.

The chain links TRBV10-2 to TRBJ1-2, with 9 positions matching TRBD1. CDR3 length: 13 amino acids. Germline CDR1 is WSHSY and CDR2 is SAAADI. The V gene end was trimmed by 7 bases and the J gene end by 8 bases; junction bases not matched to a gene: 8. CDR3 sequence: CASTPGQGLGYTF. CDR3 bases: TGCGCCAGCACCCCGGGACAGGGCCTCGGCTACACCTTC.

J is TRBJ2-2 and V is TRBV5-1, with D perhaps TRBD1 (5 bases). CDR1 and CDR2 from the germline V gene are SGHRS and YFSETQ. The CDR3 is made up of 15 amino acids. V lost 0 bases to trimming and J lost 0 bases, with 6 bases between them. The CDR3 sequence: CASSLGTTNTGELFF. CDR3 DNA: TGCGCCAGCAGCTTGGGGACAACGAACACCGGGGAGCTGTTTTTT.

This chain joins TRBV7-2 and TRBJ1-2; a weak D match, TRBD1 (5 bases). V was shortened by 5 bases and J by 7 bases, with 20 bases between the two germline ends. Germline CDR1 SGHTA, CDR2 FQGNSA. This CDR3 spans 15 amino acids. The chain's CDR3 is CASSGVTGALVGYTF. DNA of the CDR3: TGTGCCAGCAGCGGGGTGACTGGGGCACTCGTTGGCTACACCTTC. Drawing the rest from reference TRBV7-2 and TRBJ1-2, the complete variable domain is GAGVSQSPSNKVTEKGKDVELRCDPISGHTALYWYRQSLGQGLEFLIYFQGNSAPDKSGLPSDRFSAERTGGSVSTLTIQRTQQEDSAVYLCASSGVTGALVGYTFGSGTRLTVV.

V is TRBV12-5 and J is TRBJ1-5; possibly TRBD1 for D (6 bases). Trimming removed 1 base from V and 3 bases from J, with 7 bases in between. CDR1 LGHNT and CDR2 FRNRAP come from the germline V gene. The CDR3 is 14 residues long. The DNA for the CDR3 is TGTGCTAGTGGTTTGGGACAGGTCAATCAGCCCCAGCATTTT. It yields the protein CASGLGQVNQPQHF.

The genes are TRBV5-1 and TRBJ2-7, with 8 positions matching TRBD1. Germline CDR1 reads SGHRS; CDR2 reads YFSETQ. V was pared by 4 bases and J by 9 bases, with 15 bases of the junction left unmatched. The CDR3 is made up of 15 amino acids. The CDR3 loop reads CASSRGQGPVRAQYF. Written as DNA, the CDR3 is TGCGCCAGCAGCCGCGGACAGGGCCCCGTAAGGGCGCAGTACTTC.

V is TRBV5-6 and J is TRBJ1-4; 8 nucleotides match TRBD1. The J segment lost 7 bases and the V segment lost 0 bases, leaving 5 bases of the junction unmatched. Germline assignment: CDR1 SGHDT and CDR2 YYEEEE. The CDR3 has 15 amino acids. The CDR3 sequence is CASSLDGQGAEKLFF. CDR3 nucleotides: TGTGCCAGCAGCTTGGATGGACAGGGTGCTGAAAAACTGTTTTTT.

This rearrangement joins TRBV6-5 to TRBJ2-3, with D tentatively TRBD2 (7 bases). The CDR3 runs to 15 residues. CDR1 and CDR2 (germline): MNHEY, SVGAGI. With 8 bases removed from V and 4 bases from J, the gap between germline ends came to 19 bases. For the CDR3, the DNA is TGTGCCAGCCGGTTTGGGGGGGCGCTGGCAGATACGCAGTATTTT. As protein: CASRFGGALADTQYF.

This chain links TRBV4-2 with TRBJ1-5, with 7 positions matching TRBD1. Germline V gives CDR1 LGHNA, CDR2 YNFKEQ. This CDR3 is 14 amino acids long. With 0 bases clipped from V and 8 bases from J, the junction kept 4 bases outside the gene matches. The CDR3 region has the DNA TGTGCCAGCAGCCAAGACAGGGGGTATGAGCCCCAGCATTTT. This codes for CASSQDRGYEPQHF.

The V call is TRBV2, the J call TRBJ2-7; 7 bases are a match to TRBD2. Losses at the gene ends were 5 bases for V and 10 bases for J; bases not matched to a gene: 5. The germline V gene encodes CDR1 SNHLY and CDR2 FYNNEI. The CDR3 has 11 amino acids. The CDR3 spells CASSSGGEQYF. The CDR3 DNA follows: TGTGCCAGCAGTTCGGGGGGAGAACAGTACTTC.

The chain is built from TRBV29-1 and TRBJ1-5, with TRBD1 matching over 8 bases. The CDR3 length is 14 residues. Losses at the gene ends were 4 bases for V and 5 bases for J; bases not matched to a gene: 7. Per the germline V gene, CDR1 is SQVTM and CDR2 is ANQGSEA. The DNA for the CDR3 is TGCAGCGTTGGACAGGGGCTGGGAGATCAGCCCCAGCATTTT. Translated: CSVGQGLGDQPQHF.

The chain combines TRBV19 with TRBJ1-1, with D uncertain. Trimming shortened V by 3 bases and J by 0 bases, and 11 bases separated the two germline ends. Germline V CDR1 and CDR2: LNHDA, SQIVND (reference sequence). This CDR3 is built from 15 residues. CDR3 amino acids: CASSIVVEVNTEAFF. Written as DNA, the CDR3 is TGTGCCAGTAGTATTGTTGTAGAGGTGAACACTGAAGCTTTCTTT.

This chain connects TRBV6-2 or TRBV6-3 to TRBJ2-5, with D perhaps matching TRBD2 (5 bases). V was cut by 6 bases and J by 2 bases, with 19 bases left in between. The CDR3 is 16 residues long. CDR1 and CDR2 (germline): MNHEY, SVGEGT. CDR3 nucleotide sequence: TGTGCCAGCAGCCCTGAATCGTGGACGGGACAAGAGACCCAGTACTTC. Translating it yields CASSPESWTGQETQYF.

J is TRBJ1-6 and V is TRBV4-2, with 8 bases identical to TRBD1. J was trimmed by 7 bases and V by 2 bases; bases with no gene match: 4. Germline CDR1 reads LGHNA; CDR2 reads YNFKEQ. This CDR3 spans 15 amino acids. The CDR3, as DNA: TGTGCCAGCAGCCAACCGAGACAGGGGAATTCACCCCTCCACTTT. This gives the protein CASSQPRQGNSPLHF.